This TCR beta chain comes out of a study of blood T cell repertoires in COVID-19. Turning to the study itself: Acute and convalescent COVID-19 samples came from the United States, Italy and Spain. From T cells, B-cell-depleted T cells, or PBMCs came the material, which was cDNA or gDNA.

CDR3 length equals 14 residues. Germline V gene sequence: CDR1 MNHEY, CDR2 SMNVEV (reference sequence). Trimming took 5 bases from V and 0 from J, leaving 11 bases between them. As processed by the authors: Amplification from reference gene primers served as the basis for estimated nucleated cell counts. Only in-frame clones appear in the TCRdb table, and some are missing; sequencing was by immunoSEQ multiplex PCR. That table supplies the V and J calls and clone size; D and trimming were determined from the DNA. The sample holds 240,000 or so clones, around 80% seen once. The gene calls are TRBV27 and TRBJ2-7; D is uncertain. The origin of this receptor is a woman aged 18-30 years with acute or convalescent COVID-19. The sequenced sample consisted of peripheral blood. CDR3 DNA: TGTGCCAGCAGTCCCCTCTCGAGCTCCTACGAGCAGTACTTC. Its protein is CASSPLSSSYEQYF.